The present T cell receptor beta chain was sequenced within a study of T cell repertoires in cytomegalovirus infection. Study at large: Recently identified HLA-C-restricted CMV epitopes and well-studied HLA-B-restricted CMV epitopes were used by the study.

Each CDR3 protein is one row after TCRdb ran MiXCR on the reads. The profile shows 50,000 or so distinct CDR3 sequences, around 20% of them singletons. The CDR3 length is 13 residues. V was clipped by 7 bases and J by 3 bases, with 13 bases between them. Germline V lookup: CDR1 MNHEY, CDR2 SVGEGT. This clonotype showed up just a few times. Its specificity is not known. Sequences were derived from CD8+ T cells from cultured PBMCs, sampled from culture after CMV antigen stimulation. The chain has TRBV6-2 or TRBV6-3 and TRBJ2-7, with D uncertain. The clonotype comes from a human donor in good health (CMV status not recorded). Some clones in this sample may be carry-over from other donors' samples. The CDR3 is CASTEDEVYEQYF. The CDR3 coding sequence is TGTGCCAGCACTGAGGACGAAGTCTACGAGCAGTACTTC.